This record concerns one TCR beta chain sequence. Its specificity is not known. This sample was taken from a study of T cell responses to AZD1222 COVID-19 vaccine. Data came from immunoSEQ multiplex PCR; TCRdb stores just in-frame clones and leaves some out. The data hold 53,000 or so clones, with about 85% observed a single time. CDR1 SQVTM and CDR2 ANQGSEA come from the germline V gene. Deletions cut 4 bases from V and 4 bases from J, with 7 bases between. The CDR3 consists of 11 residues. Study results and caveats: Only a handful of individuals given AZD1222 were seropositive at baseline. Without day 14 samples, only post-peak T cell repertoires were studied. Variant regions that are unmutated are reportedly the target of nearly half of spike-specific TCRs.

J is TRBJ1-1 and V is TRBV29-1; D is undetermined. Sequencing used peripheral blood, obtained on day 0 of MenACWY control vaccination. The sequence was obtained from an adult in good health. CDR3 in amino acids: CSVAMFTEAFF. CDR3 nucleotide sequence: TGCAGCGTTGCCATGTTCACTGAAGCTTTCTTT.